This T cell receptor beta chain was observed in a study of radiation and T cells in renal cell carcinoma. Study overall: Nephrectomy followed 15 Gy stereotactic body radiation by 4 weeks. Points from the study as a whole: No pretreatment tumor biopsies were available for baseline clonotypes. In blood, top tumor clones expanded by 2 weeks, shrinking by 4.

The V end was cut by 5 bases, the J end by 1 base, with 13 bases between. CDR1 and CDR2 (germline): SGHTA, FQGNSA. This CDR3 region has 15 residues. Time point indicated: baseline pretreatment blood. The treatment here: 15 Gy SBRT to primary tumor, nephrectomy 4 weeks later. Note on this clone: Its antigen is not identified.

The assay was immunoSEQ multiplex PCR, and TCRdb's table has in-frame clones only and misses some. Of about 140,000 clones in the sample, 83% were seen once. The chain is built from TRBV7-2 and TRBJ2-3, with D uncertain. The sample consisted of blood, taken from a patient whose treatment included radiotherapy and nephrectomy. The sequence was obtained from a woman aged 45-65 years with renal cell carcinoma. In nucleotides, the CDR3 is TGTGCCAGCAGCATCGTCCGGTTAGGCACAGATACGCAGTATTTT. Protein sequence: CASSIVRLGTDTQYF. The variable domain in full, completed from reference TRBV7-2 and TRBJ2-3, reads GAGVSQSPSNKVTEKGKDVELRCDPISGHTALYWYRQSLGQGLEFLIYFQGNSAPDKSGLPSDRFSAERTGGSVSTLTIQRTQQEDSAVYLCASSIVRLGTDTQYFGPGTRLTVL.